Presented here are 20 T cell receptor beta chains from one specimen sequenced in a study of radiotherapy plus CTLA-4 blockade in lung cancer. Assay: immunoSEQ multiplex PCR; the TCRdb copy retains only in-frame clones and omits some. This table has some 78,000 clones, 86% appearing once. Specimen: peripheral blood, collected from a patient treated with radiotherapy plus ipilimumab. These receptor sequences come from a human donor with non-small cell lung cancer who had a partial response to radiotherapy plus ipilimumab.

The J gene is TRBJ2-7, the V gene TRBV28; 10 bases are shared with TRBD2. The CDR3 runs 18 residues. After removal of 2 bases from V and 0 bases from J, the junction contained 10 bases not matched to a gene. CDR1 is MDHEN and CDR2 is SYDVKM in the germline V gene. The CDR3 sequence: CASSLERGSGRPSYEQYF. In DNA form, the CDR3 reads TGTGCCAGCAGTTTAGAAAGAGGTAGCGGGAGGCCCTCCTACGAGCAGTACTTC. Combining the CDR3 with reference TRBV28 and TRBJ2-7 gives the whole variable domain DVKVTQSSRYLVKRTGEKVFLECVQDMDHENMFWYRQDPGLGLRLIYFSYDVKMKEKGDIPEGYSVSREKKERFSLILESASTNQTSMYLCASSLERGSGRPSYEQYFGPGTRLTVT.

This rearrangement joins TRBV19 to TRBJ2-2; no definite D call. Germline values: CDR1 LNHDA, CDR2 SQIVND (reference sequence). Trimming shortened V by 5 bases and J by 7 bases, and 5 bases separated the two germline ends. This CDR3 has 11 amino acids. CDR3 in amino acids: CASSAVGELFF. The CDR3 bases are TGTGCCAGTAGTGCGGTCGGGGAGCTGTTTTTT.

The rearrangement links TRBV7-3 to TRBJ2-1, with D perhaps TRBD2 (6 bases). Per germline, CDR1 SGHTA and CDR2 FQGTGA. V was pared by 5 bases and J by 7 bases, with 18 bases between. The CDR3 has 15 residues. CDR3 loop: CASSVMRLGGNEQFF. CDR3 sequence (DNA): TGTGCCAGCAGCGTCATGCGACTAGGAGGGAATGAGCAGTTCTTC.

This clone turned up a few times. The CDR3 loop is CASSLRTGANEKLFF. In nucleotides, the CDR3 is TGTGCCAGCAGTTTAAGGACAGGGGCTAATGAAAAACTGTTTTTT. The rearrangement joins TRBV28 to TRBJ1-4; the match to TRBD1 covers 9 bases. Germline lookup yields CDR1 MDHEN and CDR2 SYDVKM. CDR3 length equals 15 residues. Germline trimming cut 2 bases from V and 3 bases from J; bases unmatched to any gene: 1.

The CDR3 protein is CASGGQPSRPQHF. DNA of the CDR3: TGTGCCAGTGGAGGACAGCCCTCACGGCCCCAGCATTTT. This chain connects TRBV28 to TRBJ1-5, with D possibly TRBD1 on 6 matching bases. There are 13 residues in the CDR3. The germline V gene has CDR1 MDHEN and CDR2 SYDVKM. Trimming pared 9 bases from V and 9 bases from J, leaving 18 bases between.

This chain's CDR3 is CASSVRDRSNQPQHF. CDR3 in DNA: TGTGCCAGCAGTGTTCGGGACAGGAGCAATCAGCCCCAGCATTTT. The chain is built from TRBV6-1 and TRBJ1-5; TRBD1 agrees at 8 bases. This CDR3 region has 15 residues. The V and J ends lost 4 bases and 1 base, in that order; junction bases with no gene match: 3. Germline values: CDR1 MNHNS, CDR2 SASEGT.

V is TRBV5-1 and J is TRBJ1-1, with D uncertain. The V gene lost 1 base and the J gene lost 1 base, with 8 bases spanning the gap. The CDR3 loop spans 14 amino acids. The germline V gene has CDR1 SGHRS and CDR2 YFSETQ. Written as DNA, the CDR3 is TGCGCCAGCAGCTTGACAGCCCGGAACACTGAAGCTTTCTTT. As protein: CASSLTARNTEAFF.

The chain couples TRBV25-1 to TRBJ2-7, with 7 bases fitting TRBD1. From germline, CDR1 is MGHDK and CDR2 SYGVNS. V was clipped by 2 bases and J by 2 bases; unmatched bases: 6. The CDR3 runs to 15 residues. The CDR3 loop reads CASSEPGDRAYEQYF. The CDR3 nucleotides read TGTGCCAGCAGTGAACCCGGGGACAGAGCCTACGAGCAGTACTTC.

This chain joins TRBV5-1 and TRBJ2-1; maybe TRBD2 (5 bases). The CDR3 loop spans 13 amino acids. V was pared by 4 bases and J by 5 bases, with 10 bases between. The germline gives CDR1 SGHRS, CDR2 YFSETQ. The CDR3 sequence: CASSTDWDNEQFF. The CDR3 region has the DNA TGCGCCAGCAGCACGGACTGGGACAATGAGCAGTTCTTC.

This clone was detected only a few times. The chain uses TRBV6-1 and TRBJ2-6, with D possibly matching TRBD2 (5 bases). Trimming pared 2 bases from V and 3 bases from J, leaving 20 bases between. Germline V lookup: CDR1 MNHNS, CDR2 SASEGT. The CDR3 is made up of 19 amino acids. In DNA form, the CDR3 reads TGTGCCAGCAGTGAAAGGGCCCAAATACTAGACTTTGGGGCCAACGTCCTGACTTTC. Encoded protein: CASSERAQILDFGANVLTF.

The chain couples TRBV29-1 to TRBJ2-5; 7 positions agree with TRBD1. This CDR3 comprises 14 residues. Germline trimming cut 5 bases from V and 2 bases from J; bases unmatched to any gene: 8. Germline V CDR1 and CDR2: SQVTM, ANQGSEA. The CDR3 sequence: CSVTGQRVQETQYF. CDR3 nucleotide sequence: TGCAGCGTTACGGGACAGAGAGTTCAAGAGACCCAGTACTTC.

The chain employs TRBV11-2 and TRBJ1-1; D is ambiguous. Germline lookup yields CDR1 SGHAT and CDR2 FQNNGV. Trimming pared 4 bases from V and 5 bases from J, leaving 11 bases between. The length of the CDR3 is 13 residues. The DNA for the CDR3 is TGTGCCAGCAGCTCACTTCCGGGGACTGAAGCTTTCTTT. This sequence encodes CASSSLPGTEAFF.

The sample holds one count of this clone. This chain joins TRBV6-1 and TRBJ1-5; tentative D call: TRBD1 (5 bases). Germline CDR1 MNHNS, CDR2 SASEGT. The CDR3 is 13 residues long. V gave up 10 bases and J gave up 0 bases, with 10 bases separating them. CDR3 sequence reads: CATQGYSNQPQHF. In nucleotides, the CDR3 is TGTGCCACGCAGGGTTATAGCAATCAGCCCCAGCATTTT.

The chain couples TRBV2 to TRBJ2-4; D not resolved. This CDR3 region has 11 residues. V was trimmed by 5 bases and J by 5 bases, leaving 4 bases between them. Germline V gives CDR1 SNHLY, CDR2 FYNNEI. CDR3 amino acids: CASSPQNIQYF. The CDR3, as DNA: TGTGCCAGCAGTCCTCAAAACATTCAGTACTTC.

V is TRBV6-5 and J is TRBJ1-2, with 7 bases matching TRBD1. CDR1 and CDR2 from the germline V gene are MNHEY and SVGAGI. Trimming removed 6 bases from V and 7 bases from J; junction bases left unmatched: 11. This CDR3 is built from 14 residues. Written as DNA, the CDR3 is TGTGCCAGCAGGTACGACAGGGCCATCGGTGGCTACACCTTC. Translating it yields CASRYDRAIGGYTF.

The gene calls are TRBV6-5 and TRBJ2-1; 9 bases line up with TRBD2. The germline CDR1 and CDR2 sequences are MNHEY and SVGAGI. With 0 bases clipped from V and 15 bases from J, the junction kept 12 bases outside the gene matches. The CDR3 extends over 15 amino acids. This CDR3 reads CASSYSRAGGRAAFF. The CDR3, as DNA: TGTGCCAGCAGTTACTCGAGAGCAGGCGGGAGGGCGGCGTTCTTC.

The CDR3 DNA sequence: TGTGCCAGCAGCCCCGGGACACAGTGCCAAGAGACCCAGTACTTC. This codes for CASSPGTQCQETQYF. The chain uses TRBV7-2 and TRBJ2-5; possible D gene TRBD1, 6 bases. Germline assignment: CDR1 SGHTA and CDR2 FQGNSA. The CDR3 sequence is 15 residues long. The V gene lost 5 bases and the J gene lost 1 base, with 14 bases spanning the gap. The full variable domain, completed using reference TRBV7-2 and TRBJ2-5, is GAGVSQSPSNKVTEKGKDVELRCDPISGHTALYWYRQSLGQGLEFLIYFQGNSAPDKSGLPSDRFSAERTGGSVSTLTIQRTQQEDSAVYLCASSPGTQCQETQYFGPGTRLLVL.

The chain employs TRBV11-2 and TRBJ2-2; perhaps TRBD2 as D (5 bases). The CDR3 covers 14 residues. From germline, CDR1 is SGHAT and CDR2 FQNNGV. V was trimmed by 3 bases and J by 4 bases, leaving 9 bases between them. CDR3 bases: TGTGCCAGCAGCTTCACTCGGGGCACCGGGGAGCTGTTTTTT. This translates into CASSFTRGTGELFF.

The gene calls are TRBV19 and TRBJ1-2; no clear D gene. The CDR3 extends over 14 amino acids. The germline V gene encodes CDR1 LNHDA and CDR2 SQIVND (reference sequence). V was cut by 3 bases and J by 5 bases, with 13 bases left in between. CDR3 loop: CASSISPGKYGYTF. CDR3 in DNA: TGTGCCAGTAGTATCTCTCCGGGGAAGTATGGCTACACCTTC.

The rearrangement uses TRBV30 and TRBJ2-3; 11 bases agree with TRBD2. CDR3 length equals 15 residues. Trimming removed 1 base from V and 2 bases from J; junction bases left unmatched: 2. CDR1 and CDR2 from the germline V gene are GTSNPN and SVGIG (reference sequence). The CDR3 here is CAWSGGLADTDTQYF. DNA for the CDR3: TGTGCCTGGAGTGGGGGACTAGCGGACACAGATACGCAGTATTTT. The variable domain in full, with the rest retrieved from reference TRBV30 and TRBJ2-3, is SQTIHQWPATLVQPVGSPLSLECTVEGTSNPNLYWYRQAAGRGLQLLFYSVGIGQISSEVPQNLSASRPQDRQFILSSKKLLLSDSGFYLCAWSGGLADTDTQYFGPGTRLTVL.